This T cell receptor (beta chain) was recorded in a study of blood T cell repertoires in COVID-19. Germline V gives CDR1 SEHNR, CDR2 FQNEAQ (reference sequence). Trimming cost V 5 bases and J 0 bases; bases outside gene matches: 7. This CDR3 has 15 residues. Repertoires were generated with immunoSEQ multiplex PCR, while TCRdb's copy carries only in-frame clones and drops some. Of roughly 180,000 clones in the sample, roughly nine tenths are singletons; the top ten hold roughly 20%. The sequence was collected from a man between 65 and 80 years old with active or convalescent COVID-19. This chain uses TRBV7-9 with TRBJ2-7, with 7 bases that match TRBD1. Sequenced sample: peripheral blood. CDR3 residues: CASSPTEGASYEQYF. For the CDR3, the DNA is TGTGCCAGCAGCCCCACTGAGGGGGCCTCCTACGAGCAGTACTTC.